The text below deals with one TCR beta chain. Its specific antigen is unknown. Nothing much larger sits one base from this clone, and base qualities are not available. The data were obtained in a study of graft-versus-host responses after intestinal transplantation (dated by TCRdb to the early 2020s). For the study in its entirety: Multivisceral, liver-intestinal, or isolated intestinal transplants were received by the recipients. Alloreactive clones were identified by sequencing pre-transplant mixed lymphocyte reaction products and comparing them with unstimulated pre-transplant donor and recipient T cells. A peak of at least 4% donor T cells among recipient peripheral blood mononuclear cells was the definition used for donor T cell macrochimerism. Anti-thymocyte globulin induction was given to all recipients, followed by maintenance tacrolimus and steroids for approximately three years. Samples from a few later patients were sequenced in-house on an Illumina MiSeq with MiXCR processing rather than by the commercial service. Graft-versus-host and host-versus-graft alloreactive T cell clones were tracked in the graft, circulation and bone marrow after intestinal transplantation using bulk TCR-beta CDR3 sequencing. Of the 20 to 25 intestinal transplant recipients enrolled in the cohort, one of whom was a retransplant, 3 patients without pretransplant specimens were excluded.

The germline ends are 14 bases apart after V is trimmed by 2 bases and J by 5 bases. According to the germline V gene, CDR1 reads SNHLY and CDR2 reads FYNNEI. The CDR3 holds 15 amino acids from the cysteine to the phenylalanine. The kept DNA is CDR3 alone, 45 bases in frame from the first base. Library prep was done by the immunoSEQ multiplex PCR assay. For most patients, genomic DNA was isolated using the Qiagen DNeasy Blood and Tissue Kit and was shipped frozen to Adaptive Biotechnologies for TCR sequencing. Adaptive Biotechnologies carried out high-throughput TCR-beta CDR3 sequencing of genomic DNA for most patients. Processing in the source paper ran as follows. TCR sequencing data were retrieved from Adaptive's ImmunoSEQ software for 15 to 20 patients, whereas a few other patients were processed with MiXCR and VDJtools. To correct CD4 versus CD8 sorting errors, any sequence found in both subsets at a frequency ratio below 5:1 was removed. CDR3 nucleotide sequences shared between donor and recipient were removed because the origin of such sequences could not be assigned. To be classed as alloreactive, a clone needed at least 2-fold expansion over unstimulated cells and a minimum CFSE-low frequency of 0.002% (template counts) or 0.001% (read counts). Clones were considered mappable if detected in sequenced pre-transplant spleen, lymph node, or MLR CFSE-low populations of the donor or recipient. The cumulative frequency of alloreactive clones was calculated as a percentage of all sequences, weighted by copy number. The source is immuneACCESS, and TCRdb retained only in-frame sequences with V and J called. Part of the clones is not carried over; for the studies checked, unresolved V genes explain less than half of this, and the remainder is unexplained. The DNA gave D and trimming, while V, J and clone size come from that table. The sample table shows 95,000 to 150,000 clones, and approximately 95% are seen once. The biggest ten clones account for over 2.5% of the sample.

General study outcomes and caveats: In the allografts of patients with donor T cell macrochimerism, GvH to HvG T cell clonal ratios were high. GvH clones were found in recipient bone marrow, and some of the GvH clones appeared earlier in ileal mucosa or blood, which is consistent with an intestinal mucosal origin. The relatively low number and heterogeneity of intestinal transplant patients limited the conclusions. Early after transplant, declines in HvG clones were associated with peak levels of circulating GvH clones.

The sample's time point, from its label and the paper: cells obtained before transplantation from donor or recipient. CD3+CD4+ and CD3+CD8+ populations were FACS-sorted from unstimulated pre-transplant donor and recipient cells taken from spleen or lymph nodes. The sample in question was unstimulated CD8+ T cells sorted from spleen or lymph node cells, obtained before intestinal transplant. The chain is assembled from TRBV2 and TRBJ2-3, and possibly TRBD2, on 5 matching bases. The TCR was taken from a human donor who received an intestinal transplant. At the DNA level, the sequence is TGTGCCAGCAGTGAATGGCGGGCCTCGGGAGATACGCAGTATTTT. This gives the protein CASSEWRASGDTQYF.